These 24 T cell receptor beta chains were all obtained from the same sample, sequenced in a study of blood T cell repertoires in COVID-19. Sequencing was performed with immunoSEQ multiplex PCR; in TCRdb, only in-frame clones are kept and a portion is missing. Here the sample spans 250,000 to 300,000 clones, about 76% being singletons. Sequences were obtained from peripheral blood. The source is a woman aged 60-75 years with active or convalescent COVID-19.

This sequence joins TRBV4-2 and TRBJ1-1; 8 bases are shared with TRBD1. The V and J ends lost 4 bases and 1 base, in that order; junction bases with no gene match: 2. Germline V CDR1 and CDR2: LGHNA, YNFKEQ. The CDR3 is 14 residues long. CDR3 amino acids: CASSPTGENTEAFF. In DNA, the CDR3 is TGTGCCAGCAGCCCGACAGGGGAGAACACTGAAGCTTTCTTT.

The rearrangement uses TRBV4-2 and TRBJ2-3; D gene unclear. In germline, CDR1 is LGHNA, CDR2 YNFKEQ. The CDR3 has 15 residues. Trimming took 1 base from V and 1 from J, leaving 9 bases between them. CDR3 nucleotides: TGTGCCAGCAGCCAAGTGGAGCTCGGCACAGATACGCAGTATTTT. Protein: CASSQVELGTDTQYF.

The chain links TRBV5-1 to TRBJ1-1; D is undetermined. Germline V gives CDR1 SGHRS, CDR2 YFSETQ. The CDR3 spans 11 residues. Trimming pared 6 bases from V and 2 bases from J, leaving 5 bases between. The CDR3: CASITNTEAFF. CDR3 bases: TGCGCCAGCATCACTAACACTGAAGCTTTCTTT. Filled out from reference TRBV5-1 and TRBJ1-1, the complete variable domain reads KAGVTQTPRYLIKTRGQQVTLSCSPISGHRSVSWYQQTPGQGLQFLFEYFSETQRNKGNFPGRFSGRQFSNSRSEMNVSTLELGDSALYLCASITNTEAFFGQGTRLTVV.

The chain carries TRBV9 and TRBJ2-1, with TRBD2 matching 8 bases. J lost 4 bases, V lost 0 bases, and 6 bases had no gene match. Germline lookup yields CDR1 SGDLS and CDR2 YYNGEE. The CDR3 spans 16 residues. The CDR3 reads CASSVVGGAGYNEQFF. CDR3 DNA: TGTGCCAGCAGCGTAGTCGGGGGGGCCGGGTACAATGAGCAGTTCTTC.

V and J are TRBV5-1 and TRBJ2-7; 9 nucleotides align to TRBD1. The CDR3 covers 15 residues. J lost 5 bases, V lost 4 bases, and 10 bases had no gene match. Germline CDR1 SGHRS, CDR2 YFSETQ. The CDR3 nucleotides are TGCGCCAGCAGCCCCGCCGGGACAGGGTGGGACGAGCAGTACTTC. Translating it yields CASSPAGTGWDEQYF.

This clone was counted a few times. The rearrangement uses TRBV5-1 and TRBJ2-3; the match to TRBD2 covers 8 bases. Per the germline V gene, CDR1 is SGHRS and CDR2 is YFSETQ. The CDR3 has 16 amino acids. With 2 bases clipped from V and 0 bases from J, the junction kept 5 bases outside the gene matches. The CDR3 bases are TGCGCCAGCAGCTTTAGCGGGGTGGCTAGCACAGATACGCAGTATTTT. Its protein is CASSFSGVASTDTQYF.

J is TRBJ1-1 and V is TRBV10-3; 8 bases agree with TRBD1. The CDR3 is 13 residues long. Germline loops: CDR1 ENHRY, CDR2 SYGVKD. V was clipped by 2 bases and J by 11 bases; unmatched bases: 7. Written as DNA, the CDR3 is TGTGCCATCAGTGAGGGGGTGGACAGGGCGGCTTTCTTT. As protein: CAISEGVDRAAFF.

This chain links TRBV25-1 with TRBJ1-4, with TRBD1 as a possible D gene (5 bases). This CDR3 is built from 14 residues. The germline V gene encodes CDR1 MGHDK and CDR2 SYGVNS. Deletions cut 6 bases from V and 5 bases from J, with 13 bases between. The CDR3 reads CASRDGGENEKLFF. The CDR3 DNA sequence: TGTGCCAGCAGGGACGGGGGTGAGAATGAAAAACTGTTTTTT.

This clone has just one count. As DNA, the CDR3 is TGTGCCAGCAGTTTATGGGCAGGGGGACGAAATTCACCCCTCCACTTT. Protein sequence: CASSLWAGGRNSPLHF. The chain couples TRBV27 to TRBJ1-6, with 7 nucleotides matching TRBD1. The CDR3 spans 16 residues. In germline, CDR1 is MNHEY, CDR2 SMNVEV (reference sequence). V was pared by 1 base and J by 7 bases, with 7 bases of the junction left unmatched.

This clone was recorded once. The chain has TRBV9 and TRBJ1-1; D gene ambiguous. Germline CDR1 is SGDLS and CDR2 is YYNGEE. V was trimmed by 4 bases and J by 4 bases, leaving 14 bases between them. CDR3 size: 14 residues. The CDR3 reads CASSFRPTGTEAFF. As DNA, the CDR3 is TGTGCCAGCAGCTTTCGGCCGACGGGCACTGAAGCTTTCTTT.

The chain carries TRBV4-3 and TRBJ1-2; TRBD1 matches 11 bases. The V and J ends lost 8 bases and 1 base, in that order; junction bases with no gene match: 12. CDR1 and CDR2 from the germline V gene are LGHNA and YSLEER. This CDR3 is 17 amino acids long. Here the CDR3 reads CASARTGGAGNNYGYTF. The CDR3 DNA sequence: TGCGCCAGCGCACGGACAGGGGGCGCGGGCAATAACTATGGCTACACCTTC.

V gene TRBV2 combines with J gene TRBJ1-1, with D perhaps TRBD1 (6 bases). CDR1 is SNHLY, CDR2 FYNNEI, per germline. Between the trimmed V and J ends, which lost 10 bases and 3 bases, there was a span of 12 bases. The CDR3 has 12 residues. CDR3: CATSRQDTEAFF. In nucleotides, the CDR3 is TGTGCCACCTCGAGACAGGACACTGAAGCTTTCTTT.

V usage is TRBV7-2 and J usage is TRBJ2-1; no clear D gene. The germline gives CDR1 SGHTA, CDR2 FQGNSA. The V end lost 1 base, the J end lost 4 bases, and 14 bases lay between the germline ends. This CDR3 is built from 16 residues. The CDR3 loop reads CASSLGPGPTYNEQFF. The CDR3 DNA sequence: TGTGCCAGCAGCTTAGGGCCAGGCCCAACATACAATGAGCAGTTCTTC.

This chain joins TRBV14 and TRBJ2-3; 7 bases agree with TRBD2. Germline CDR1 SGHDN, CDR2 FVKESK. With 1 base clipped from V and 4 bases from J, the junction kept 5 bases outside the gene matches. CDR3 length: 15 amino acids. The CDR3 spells CASSQVGGVADTQYF. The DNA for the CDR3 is TGTGCCAGCAGCCAAGTTGGGGGGGTCGCAGATACGCAGTATTTT.

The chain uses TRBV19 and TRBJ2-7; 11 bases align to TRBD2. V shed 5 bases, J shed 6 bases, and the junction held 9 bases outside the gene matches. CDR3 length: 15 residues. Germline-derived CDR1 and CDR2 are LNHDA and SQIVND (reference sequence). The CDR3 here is CASSSHTSGGGEQYF. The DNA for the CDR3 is TGTGCCAGTAGTTCCCACACTAGCGGGGGAGGCGAGCAGTACTTC.

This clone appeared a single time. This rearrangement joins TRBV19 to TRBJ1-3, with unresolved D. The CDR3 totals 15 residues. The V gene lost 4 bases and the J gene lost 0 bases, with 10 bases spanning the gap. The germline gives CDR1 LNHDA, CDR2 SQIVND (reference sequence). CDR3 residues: CASSNTVSSGNTIYF. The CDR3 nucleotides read TGTGCCAGTAGTAATACAGTGAGCTCTGGAAACACCATATATTTT.

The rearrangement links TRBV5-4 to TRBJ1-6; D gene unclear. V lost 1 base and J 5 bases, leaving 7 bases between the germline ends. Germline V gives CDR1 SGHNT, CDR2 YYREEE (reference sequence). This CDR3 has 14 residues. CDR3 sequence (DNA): TGTGCCAGCAGCTTGTTGGCGGATAATTCACCCCTCCACTTT. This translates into CASSLLADNSPLHF.

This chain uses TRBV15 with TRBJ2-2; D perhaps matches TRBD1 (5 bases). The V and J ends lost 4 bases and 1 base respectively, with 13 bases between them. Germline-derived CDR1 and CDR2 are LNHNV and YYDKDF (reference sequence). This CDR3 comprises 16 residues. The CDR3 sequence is CATSKGHVMNTGELFF. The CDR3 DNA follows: TGTGCCACCAGCAAAGGACACGTTATGAACACCGGGGAGCTGTTTTTT.

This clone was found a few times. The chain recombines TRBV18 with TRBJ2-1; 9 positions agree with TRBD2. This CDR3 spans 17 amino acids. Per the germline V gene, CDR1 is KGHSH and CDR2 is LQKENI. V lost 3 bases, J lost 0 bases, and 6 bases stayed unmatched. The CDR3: CASSPRSGGSSYNEQFF. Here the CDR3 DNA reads TGTGCCAGCTCACCTAGGAGCGGGGGGAGCTCCTACAATGAGCAGTTCTTC. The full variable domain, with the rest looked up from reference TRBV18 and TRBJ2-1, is NAGVMQNPRHLVRRRGQEARLRCSPMKGHSHVYWYRQLPEEGLKFMVYLQKENIIDESGMPKERFSAEFPKEGPSILRIQQVVRGDSAAYFCASSPRSGGSSYNEQFFGPGTRLTVL.

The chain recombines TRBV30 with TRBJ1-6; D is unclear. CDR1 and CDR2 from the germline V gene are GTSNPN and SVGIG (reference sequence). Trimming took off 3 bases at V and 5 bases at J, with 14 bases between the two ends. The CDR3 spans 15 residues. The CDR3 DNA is TGTGCCTGGAGCCTCGGGGTCCGGGATAATTCACCCCTCCACTTT. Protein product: CAWSLGVRDNSPLHF.

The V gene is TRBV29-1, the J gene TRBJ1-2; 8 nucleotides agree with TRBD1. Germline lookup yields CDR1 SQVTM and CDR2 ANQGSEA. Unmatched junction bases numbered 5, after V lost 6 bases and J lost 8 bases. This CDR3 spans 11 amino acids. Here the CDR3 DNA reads TGCAGCGTGGACAGGGCGAAAGGCTACACCTTC. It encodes CSVDRAKGYTF. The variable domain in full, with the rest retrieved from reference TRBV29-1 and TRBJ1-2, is SAVISQKPSRDICQRGTSLTIQCQVDSQVTMMFWYRQQPGQSLTLIATANQGSEATYESGFVIDKFPISRPNLTFSTLTVSNMSPEDSSIYLCSVDRAKGYTFGSGTRLTVV.

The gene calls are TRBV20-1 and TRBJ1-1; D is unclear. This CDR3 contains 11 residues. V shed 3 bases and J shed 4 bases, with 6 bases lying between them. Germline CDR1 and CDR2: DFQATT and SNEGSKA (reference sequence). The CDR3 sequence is CSARGVTEAFF. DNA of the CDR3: TGCAGTGCTAGGGGAGTCACTGAAGCTTTCTTT.

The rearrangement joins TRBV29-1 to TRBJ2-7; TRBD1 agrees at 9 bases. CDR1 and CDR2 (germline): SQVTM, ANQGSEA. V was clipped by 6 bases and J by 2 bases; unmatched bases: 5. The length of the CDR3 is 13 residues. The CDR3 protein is CSVRTGETYEQYF. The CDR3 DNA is TGCAGCGTGCGGACAGGGGAAACCTACGAGCAGTACTTC.

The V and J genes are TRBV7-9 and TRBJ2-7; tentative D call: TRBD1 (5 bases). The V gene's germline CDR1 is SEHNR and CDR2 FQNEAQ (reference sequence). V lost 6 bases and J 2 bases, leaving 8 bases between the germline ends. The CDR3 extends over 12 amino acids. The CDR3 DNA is TGTGCCAGCAGTCCCAGGGCCTACGAGCAGTACTTC. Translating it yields CASSPRAYEQYF.